This T cell receptor (beta chain) emerged from a study of shared clonotypes between healthy human individuals. The wider study: CD4 naive cells filled three plates per donor, CD4 memory three, CD8 naive two and CD8 memory one.

Whole-study results and caveats: Among the subsets, naive ones generally showed larger estimated richness than memory ones.

This clone was seen only a few times. Its antigen is undetermined. Generated by immunoSEQ multiplex PCR, the TCRdb table keeps only in-frame clones and is missing some. The sample lists about 1 million clones, around 74% seen once, with 1.4% in the top ten. The CDR3 has 15 residues. Losses at the gene ends were 5 bases for V and 9 bases for J; bases not matched to a gene: 13. The germline V gene has CDR1 LNHDA and CDR2 SQIVND (reference sequence). A CD45RA+ naive subset and a CD45RA-negative memory subset were split from CD4+ cells. The source of this sequence is a man aged 18 to 30 in good health. Sequencing was done on a sample of memory CD4+ T cells sorted from blood. Subset indicated: CD45RA-negative fraction. The chain links TRBV19 to TRBJ1-5, with 7 positions matching TRBD1. CDR3 nucleotide sequence: TGTGCCAGTAGTGCCCTAGACAGGGCGGGAGGGCCCCAGCATTTT. Protein: CASSALDRAGGPQHF.